This T cell receptor beta chain derives from a study of blood T cell repertoires in COVID-19. The table came from immunoSEQ multiplex PCR; TCRdb's copy has only in-frame clones and leaves some out. The sample shows 150,000 or so clones, around 86% of them seen only once. Germline CDR1 reads MDHEN; CDR2 reads SYDVKM. The CDR3 extends over 16 amino acids. The J segment lost 4 bases and the V segment lost 7 bases, leaving 9 bases of the junction unmatched. This receptor was obtained from a woman in her 70s with COVID-19, enrolled during active disease. The source material was peripheral blood. The chain links TRBV28 to TRBJ2-2; 10 nucleotides match TRBD1. CDR3 DNA: TGTGCCAGCATCAAAGGGGGACAGGGGCGCACCGGGGAGCTGTTTTTT. This sequence encodes CASIKGGQGRTGELFF.